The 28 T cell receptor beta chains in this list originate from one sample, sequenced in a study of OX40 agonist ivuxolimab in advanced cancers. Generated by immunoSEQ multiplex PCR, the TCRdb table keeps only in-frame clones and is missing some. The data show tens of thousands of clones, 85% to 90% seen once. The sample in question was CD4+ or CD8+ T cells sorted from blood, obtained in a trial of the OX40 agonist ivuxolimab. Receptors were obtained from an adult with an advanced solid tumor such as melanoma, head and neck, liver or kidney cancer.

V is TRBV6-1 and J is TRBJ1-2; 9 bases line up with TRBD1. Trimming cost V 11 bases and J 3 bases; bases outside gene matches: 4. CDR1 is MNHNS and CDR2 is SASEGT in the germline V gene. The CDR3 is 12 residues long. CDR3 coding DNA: TGTGCCTCCGACAGGGGGTACTATGGCTACACCTTC. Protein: CASDRGYYGYTF.

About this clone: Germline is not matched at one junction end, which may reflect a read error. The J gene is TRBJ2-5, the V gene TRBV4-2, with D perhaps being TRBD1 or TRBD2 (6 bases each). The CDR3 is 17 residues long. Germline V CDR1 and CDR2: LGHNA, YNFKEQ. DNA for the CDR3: TGTGCCAGCAGCCAAGATACTAGGAGGGGCGCAGGGGAGACCCAATACTTC. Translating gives CASSQDTRRGAGETQYF.

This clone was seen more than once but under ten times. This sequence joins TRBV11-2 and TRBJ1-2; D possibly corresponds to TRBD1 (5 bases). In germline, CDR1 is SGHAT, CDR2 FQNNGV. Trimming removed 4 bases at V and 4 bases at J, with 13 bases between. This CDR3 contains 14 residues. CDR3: CASSSPRAPYGYTF. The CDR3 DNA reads TGTGCCAGCAGCTCACCCAGGGCCCCCTATGGCTACACCTTC.

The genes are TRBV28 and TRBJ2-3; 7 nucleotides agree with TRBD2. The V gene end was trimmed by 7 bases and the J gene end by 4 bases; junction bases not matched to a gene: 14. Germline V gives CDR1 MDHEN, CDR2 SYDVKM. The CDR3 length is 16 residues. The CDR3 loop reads CASTPTRLAVSDTQYF. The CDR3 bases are TGTGCCAGCACCCCCACACGGCTAGCGGTTTCAGATACGCAGTATTTT.

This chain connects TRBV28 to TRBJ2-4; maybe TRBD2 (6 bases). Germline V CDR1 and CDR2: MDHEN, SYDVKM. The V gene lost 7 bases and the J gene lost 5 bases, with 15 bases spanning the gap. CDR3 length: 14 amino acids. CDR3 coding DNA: TGTGCCAGCACCTGGGGGGTTAGCCAAAACATTCAGTACTTC. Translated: CASTWGVSQNIQYF.

The DNA of the CDR3 is TGTGCCAGCAGTGAAGCGCTTCAGGGAAGAGGTGAAAAACTGTTTTTT. Its protein product is CASSEALQGRGEKLFF. The chain employs TRBV6-1 and TRBJ1-4; a possible D gene is TRBD1 (5 bases). CDR3 length: 16 residues. The V and J ends lost 0 bases and 7 bases respectively, with 15 bases between them. Germline assignment: CDR1 MNHNS and CDR2 SASEGT.

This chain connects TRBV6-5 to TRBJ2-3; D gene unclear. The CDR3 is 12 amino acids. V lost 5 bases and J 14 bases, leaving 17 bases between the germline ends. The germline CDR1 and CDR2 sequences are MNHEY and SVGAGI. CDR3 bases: TGTGCCAGCAGTACTGGGCCATCCTCGCTGTATTTT. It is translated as CASSTGPSSLYF.

The CDR3 loop is CASSYSGRGTDTQYF. The CDR3 DNA reads as TGTGCCAGCAGTTACTCGGGCAGGGGAACAGATACGCAGTATTTT. The gene calls are TRBV6-6 and TRBJ2-3; a weak D match, TRBD1 (6 bases). CDR1 and CDR2 from the germline V gene are MNHNY and SVGAGI (reference sequence). Trimming stripped 0 bases from V and 3 bases from J, with 10 bases between. There are 15 residues in the CDR3.

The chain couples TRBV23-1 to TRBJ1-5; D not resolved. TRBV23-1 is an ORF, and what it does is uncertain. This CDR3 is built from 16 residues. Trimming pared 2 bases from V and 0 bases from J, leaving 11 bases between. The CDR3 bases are TGCGCCAGCAGTCAAAAAGGGTCGGCTAGCAATCAGCCCCAGCATTTT. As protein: CASSQKGSASNQPQHF.

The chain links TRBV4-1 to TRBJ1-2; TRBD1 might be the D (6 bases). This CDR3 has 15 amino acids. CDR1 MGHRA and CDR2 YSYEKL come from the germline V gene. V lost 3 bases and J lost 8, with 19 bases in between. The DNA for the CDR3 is TGCGCCAGCAGCCAGGCCGACAGGTGGATTGGAGGCTACACCTTC. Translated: CASSQADRWIGGYTF.

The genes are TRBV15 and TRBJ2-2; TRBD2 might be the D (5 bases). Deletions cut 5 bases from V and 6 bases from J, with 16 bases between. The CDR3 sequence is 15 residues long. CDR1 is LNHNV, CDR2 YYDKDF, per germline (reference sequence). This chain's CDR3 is CATSQWSRGPGELFF. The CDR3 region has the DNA TGTGCCACCAGCCAGTGGAGCCGGGGTCCCGGGGAGCTGTTTTTT.

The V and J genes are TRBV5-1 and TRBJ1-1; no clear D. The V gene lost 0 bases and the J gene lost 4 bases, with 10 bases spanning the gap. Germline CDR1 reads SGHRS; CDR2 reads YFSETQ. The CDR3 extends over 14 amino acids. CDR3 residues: CASSLVSVGTEAFF. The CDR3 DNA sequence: TGCGCCAGCAGCTTGGTGTCAGTAGGCACTGAAGCTTTCTTT.

The CDR3 loop is CASSPLGGTSLETQYF. The DNA of the CDR3 is TGTGCCAGCAGCCCCCTGGGCGGGACTAGCTTAGAGACCCAGTACTTC. The chain is built from TRBV9 and TRBJ2-5, with 9 bases that match TRBD2. Germline V gives CDR1 SGDLS, CDR2 YYNGEE. Unmatched junction bases numbered 11, after V lost 4 bases and J lost 4 bases. CDR3 size: 16 residues. Together with reference TRBV9 and TRBJ2-5, the CDR3 gives the full variable domain: DSGVTQTPKHLITATGQRVTLRCSPRSGDLSVYWYQQSLDQGLQFLIQYYNGEERAKGNILERFSAQQFPDLHSELNLSSLELGDSALYFCASSPLGGTSLETQYFGPGTRLLVL.

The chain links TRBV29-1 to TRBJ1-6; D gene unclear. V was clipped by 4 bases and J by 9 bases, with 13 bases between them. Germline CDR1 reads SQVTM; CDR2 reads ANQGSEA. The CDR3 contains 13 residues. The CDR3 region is CSVALTRGSPLHF. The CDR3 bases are TGCAGCGTTGCCTTAACCCGGGGTTCACCCCTCCACTTT.

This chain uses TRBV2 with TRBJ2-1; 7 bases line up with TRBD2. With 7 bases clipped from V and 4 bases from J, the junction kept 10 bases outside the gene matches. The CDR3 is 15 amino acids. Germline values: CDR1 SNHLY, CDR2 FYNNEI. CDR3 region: CASKGGTSAYNEQFF. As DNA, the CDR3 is TGTGCCAGCAAAGGCGGAACTAGCGCTTACAATGAGCAGTTCTTC.

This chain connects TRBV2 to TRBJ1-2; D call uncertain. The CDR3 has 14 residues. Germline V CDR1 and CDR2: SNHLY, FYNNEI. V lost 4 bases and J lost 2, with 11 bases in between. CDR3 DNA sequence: TGTGCCAGCAGTGTCGGACGGGGAAACTATGGCTACACCTTC. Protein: CASSVGRGNYGYTF.

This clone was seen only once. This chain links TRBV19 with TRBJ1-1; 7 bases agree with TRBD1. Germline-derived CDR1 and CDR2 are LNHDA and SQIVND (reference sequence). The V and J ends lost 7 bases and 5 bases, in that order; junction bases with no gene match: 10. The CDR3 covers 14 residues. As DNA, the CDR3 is TGTGCCAGTACCCCCGCAGGGGGGGGAACTGAAGCTTTCTTT. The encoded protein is CASTPAGGGTEAFF.

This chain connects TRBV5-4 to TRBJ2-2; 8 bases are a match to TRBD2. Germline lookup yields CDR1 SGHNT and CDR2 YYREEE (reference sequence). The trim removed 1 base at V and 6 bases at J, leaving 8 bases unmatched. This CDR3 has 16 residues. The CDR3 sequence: CASSLLAGGFPGELFF. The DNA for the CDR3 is TGTGCCAGCAGCTTGCTGGCGGGGGGCTTCCCCGGGGAGCTGTTTTTT.

This CDR3 reads CASSEFGKMEKLFF. DNA of the CDR3: TGTGCCAGCAGTGAATTCGGTAAAATGGAAAAACTGTTTTTT. V is TRBV25-1 and J is TRBJ1-4; no definite D call. Deletions cut 1 base from V and 8 bases from J, with 11 bases between. Germline CDR1 MGHDK, CDR2 SYGVNS. This CDR3 spans 14 amino acids.

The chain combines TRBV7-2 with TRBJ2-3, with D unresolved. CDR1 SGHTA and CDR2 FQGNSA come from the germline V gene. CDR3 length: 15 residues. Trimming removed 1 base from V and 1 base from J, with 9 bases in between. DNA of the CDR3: TGTGCCAGCAGCTTAGGATTAACTGGCACAGATACGCAGTATTTT. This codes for CASSLGLTGTDTQYF.

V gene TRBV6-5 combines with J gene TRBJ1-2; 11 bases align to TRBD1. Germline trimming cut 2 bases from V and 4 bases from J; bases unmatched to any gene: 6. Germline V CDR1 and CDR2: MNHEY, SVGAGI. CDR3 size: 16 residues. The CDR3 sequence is CASSYVRTGGGYGYTF. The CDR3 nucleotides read TGTGCCAGCAGTTACGTCAGGACAGGGGGCGGCTATGGCTACACCTTC.

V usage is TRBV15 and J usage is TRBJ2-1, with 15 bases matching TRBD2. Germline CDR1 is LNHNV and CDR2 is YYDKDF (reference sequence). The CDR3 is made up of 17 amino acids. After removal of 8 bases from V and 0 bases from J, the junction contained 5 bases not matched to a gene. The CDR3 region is CATLGTSGRHSYNEQFF. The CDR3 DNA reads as TGTGCCACCCTCGGGACTAGCGGGAGGCACTCCTACAATGAGCAGTTCTTC.

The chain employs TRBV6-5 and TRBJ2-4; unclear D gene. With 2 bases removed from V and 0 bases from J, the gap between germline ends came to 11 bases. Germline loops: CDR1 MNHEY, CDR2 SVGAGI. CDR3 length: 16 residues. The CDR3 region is CASSYGANVAKNIQYF. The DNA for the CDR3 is TGTGCCAGCAGTTACGGTGCTAACGTAGCCAAAAACATTCAGTACTTC.

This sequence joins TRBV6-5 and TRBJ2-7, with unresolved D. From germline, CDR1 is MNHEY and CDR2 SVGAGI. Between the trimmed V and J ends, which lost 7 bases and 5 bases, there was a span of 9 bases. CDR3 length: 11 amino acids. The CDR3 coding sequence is TGTGCCAGCACCCATAGCCACGAGCAGTACTTC. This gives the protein CASTHSHEQYF.

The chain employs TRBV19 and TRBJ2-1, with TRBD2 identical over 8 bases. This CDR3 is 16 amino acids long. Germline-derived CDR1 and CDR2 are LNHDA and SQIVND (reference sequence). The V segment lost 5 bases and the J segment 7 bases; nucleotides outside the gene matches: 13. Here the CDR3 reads CASSFQAGVRQNEQFF. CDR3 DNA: TGTGCCAGTAGTTTTCAAGCGGGAGTGAGGCAGAATGAGCAGTTCTTC.

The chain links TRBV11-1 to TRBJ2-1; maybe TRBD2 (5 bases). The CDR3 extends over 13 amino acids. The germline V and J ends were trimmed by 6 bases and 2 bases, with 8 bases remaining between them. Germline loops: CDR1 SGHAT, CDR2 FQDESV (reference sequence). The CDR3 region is CASRPGTYNEQFF. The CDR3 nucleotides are TGTGCCAGCAGGCCGGGGACCTACAATGAGCAGTTCTTC.

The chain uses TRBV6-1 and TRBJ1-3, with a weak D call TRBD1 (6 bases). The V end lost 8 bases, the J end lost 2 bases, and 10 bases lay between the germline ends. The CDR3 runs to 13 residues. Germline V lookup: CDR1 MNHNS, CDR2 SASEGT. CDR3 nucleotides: TGTGCCAGCTTCGGGGGGCCTGGAAACACCATATATTTT. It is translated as CASFGGPGNTIYF.

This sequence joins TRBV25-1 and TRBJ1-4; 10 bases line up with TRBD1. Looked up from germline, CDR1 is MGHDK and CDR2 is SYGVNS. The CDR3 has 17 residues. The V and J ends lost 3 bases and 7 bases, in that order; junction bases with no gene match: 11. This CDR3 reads CASSDEDRGGWGEKLFF. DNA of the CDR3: TGTGCCAGCAGTGACGAGGACAGGGGGGGTTGGGGTGAAAAACTGTTTTTT. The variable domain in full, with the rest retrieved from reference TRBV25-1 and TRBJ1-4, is EADIYQTPRYLVIGTGKKITLECSQTMGHDKMYWYQQDPGMELHLIHYSYGVNSTEKGDLSSESTVSRIRTEHFPLTLESARPSHTSQYLCASSDEDRGGWGEKLFFGSGTQLSVL.